The rows below give T cell receptor beta chains drawn from one sample of a study of STAT5B mutations in CD4+ large granular lymphocyte leukemia. Method: immunoSEQ multiplex PCR; TCRdb's copy keeps in-frame clones and lacks some. The table has some 30,000 clones, 65% to 70% seen once. Sequencing was performed on CD4+ T cells from blood buffy coats. Receptors originate from a human donor in good health. The CDR3 runs from the conserved cysteine through the conserved F or W. D genes are given only for firm matches. Expanded clones are given a class, and other clones once, few, many or no size at all.

clone size	V gene	J gene	D gene	CDR3 DNA	CDR3 protein
few	TRBV7-9	TRBJ2-7	-	TGTGCCAGCAGCCTCGGGTCAACCTACGAGCAGTACTTC	CASSLGSTYEQYF
once	TRBV5-1	TRBJ2-5	-	TGCGCCAGCAGCTTGGGGGGGGAACCGGTGACCCAGTACTTC	CASSLGGEPVTQYF
-	TRBV21-1	TRBJ2-3	-	TGTGCCAGCAGCACTTGCGGCGGGGGGGTGCGTAGCACAGATACGCAGTATTTT	CASSTCGGGVRSTDTQYF
once	TRBV5-4	TRBJ2-1	-	TGTGCCAGCAGCTTGGCCGGGTTGGGAGGGAGGGGGAATGAGCAGTTCTTC	CASSLAGLGGRGNEQFF
-	TRBV12-5	TRBJ2-3	TRBD1	TGTGCTAGTGGTTTCGGGACAGGCGGACACACAGATACGCAGTATTTT	CASGFGTGGHTDTQYF
few	TRBV2	TRBJ1-1	-	TGTGCCAGCAGTTCCACAGGACCGATCACTGAAGCTTTCTTT	CASSSTGPITEAFF
-	TRBV20-1	TRBJ2-1	-	TGCAGTGCCCACGACAATGGTGAGCAGTTCTTC	CSAHDNGEQFF
-	TRBV11-2	TRBJ1-2	TRBD1	TGTGCCAGCAGCTTCGGACAGGGGGGATCTCAATCCTATGGCTACACCTTC	CASSFGQGGSQSYGYTF
-	TRBV18	TRBJ1-5	-	TGTGCCAGCTCACCAGGGACACTCGGCAATCAGCCCCAGCATTTT	CASSPGTLGNQPQHF
-	TRBV13	TRBJ2-1	TRBD2	TGTGCCAGCAGTCGGCGTCGGGGGACTCTGGGGACTAGCGGGGGGAATGAGCAGTTCTTC	CASSRRRGTLGTSGGNEQFF
few	TRBV16	TRBJ1-4	TRBD1	TGTGCCAGCAGCCAATCAGGGACAGGGCGTGAAAAACTGTTTTTT	CASSQSGTGREKLFF
few	TRBV10-2	TRBJ2-2	TRBD2	TGCGCCAGCAGTATAGCGGGGGGGCCCGGGGAGCTGTTTTTT	CASSIAGGPGELFF
-	TRBV5-1	TRBJ1-3	-	TGCGCCAGCAGCTTGGGGACAGAGACTGGAAACACCATATATTTT	CASSLGTETGNTIYF
-	TRBV4-2	TRBJ1-2	TRBD1	TGTGCCAGCAGCCAAGATACCAGGGGGGGCTATGGCTACACCTTC	CASSQDTRGGYGYTF
-	TRBV5-1	TRBJ2-3	TRBD1	TGCGCCAGCAGCTTGGGGGACAGGGAGACAGATACGCAGTATTTT	CASSLGDRETDTQYF
-	TRBV6-1	TRBJ2-7	-	TGTGCCAGCCTCCTTGATAAATACGAGCAGTACTTC	CASLLDKYEQYF
few	TRBV14	TRBJ1-2	-	TGTGCCAGCAGCCTACAGGGTCGGATAGGGGGCTACACCTTC	CASSLQGRIGGYTF
few	TRBV27	TRBJ1-6	-	TGTGCCAGCAGTCCATACTCTGGGGGTTATTCCCTCCACTTT	CASSPYSGGYSLHF
-	TRBV21-1	TRBJ2-1	-	TGTGCCAGCCCCTGGTTGCAGGGCCGAGGGCCCGAGCAGTTCTTC	CASPWLQGRGPEQFF
-	TRBV11-3	TRBJ1-1	-	TGTGCCAGCAGCCGGATGAACACTGAAGCTTTCTTT	CASSRMNTEAFF
-	TRBV4-2	TRBJ2-7	TRBD1	TGTGCCAGCAGCCAAGAACGCCAGGGGGCCTACGAGCAGTACTTC	CASSQERQGAYEQYF
-	TRBV19	TRBJ2-5	-	TGTGCCAGTAGTGGGGTGCCTCAAGAGACCCAGTACTTC	CASSGVPQETQYF
-	TRBV6-6	TRBJ1-1	-	TGTGCCAGCAGTGATTCTATGAACACTGAAGCTTTCTTT	CASSDSMNTEAFF
-	TRBV7-9	TRBJ2-1	-	TGTGCCAGCAGCTTAGAGAGTATTTCGGGCAATGAGCAGTTCTTC	CASSLESISGNEQFF
-	TRBV15	TRBJ1-2	-	TGTGCCACCAGGTCGGAGGCTAACTATGGCTACACCTTC	CATRSEANYGYTF
-	TRBV9	TRBJ2-7	TRBD1	TGTGCCAGCAGCACCGGACAGGGGGACTACGAGCAGTACTTC	CASSTGQGDYEQYF
-	TRBV6-5	TRBJ1-5	-	TGTGCCAGCAGTCCGACAGTCCTTAGCAATCAGCCCCAGCATTTT	CASSPTVLSNQPQHF
few	TRBV11-2	TRBJ1-3	-	TGTGCCAGCAGCTTAGGGCCAGTCTTCTCTGGAAACACCATATATTTT	CASSLGPVFSGNTIYF
-	TRBV7-2	TRBJ2-1	-	TGTGCCAGCAGGGACACTTACAATGAGCAGTTCTTC	CASRDTYNEQFF
-	TRBV28	TRBJ2-6	TRBD2	TGTGCCAGCAGTCCGGGGGGGGGCGCATCTGGGGCCAACGTCCTGACTTTC	CASSPGGGASGANVLTF
-	TRBV9	TRBJ2-1	TRBD1	TGTGCCAGCAGCGTAGGACAGGGGGCTTACAATGAGCAGTTCTTC	CASSVGQGAYNEQFF
-	TRBV19	TRBJ2-6	-	TGTGCCACGCAGTACGTGTCGGGGACGTACTCTGGGGCCAACGTCCTGACTTTC	CATQYVSGTYSGANVLTF
-	TRBV2	TRBJ1-1	TRBD1	TGTGCCAGCAGTGGAGGGACAGGGATAGGCACTGAAGCTTTCTTT	CASSGGTGIGTEAFF
-	TRBV2	TRBJ2-3	TRBD2	TGTGCCAGCACTCGACTAGCGGGGGGGACAGATACGCAGTATTTT	CASTRLAGGTDTQYF
-	TRBV6-6	TRBJ1-1	-	TGTGCCAGCAGAGACACAGTTACAGGGAGGACTGAAGCTTTCTTT	CASRDTVTGRTEAFF
-	TRBV11-2	TRBJ2-5	-	TGTGCCAGCAGCTTTCAGGGTTTCCAAGAGACCCAGTACTTC	CASSFQGFQETQYF
-	TRBV6-1	TRBJ2-5	-	TGTGCCAGCAGAGAAGAGGGAGAGACCCAGTACTTC	CASREEGETQYF
few	TRBV12-5	TRBJ1-1	-	TGTGCTAGTGGTTTGGGAGAGACGAACACTGAAGCTTTCTTT	CASGLGETNTEAFF
-	TRBV19	TRBJ2-5	-	TGTGCCAGTAGTGTCCAACAGGGCAGGGAGACCCAGTACTTC	CASSVQQGRETQYF
-	TRBV29-1	TRBJ2-2	-	TGCAGCGTTGGAGTGGGATGGGACACCGGGGAGCTGTTTTTT	CSVGVGWDTGELFF
-	TRBV5-8	TRBJ2-5	TRBD1	TGTGCCAGCAGCCGAGGGACAGGGAAAGAGACCCAGTACTTC	CASSRGTGKETQYF
-	TRBV7-6	TRBJ2-1	TRBD1	TGTGCCAGCAGCTTATCACAGGGGACCTACAATGAGCAGTTCTTC	CASSLSQGTYNEQFF
-	TRBV5-8	TRBJ2-1	-	TGTGCCAGCAGCTTGGGCTTAAATGAGCAGTTCTTC	CASSLGLNEQFF
few	TRBV4-1	TRBJ1-1	-	TGCGCCAGCAGCCAGCCTATGCCTTGGACGGGCACTGAAGCTTTCTTT	CASSQPMPWTGTEAFF
-	TRBV28	TRBJ2-7	TRBD1	TGTGCCAGCACCACAGGGGACTACGAGCAGTACTTC	CASTTGDYEQYF
-	TRBV5-6	TRBJ1-1	-	TGTGCCGGGCGAAAGTGGATGAACACTGAAGCTTTCTTT	CAGRKWMNTEAFF
-	TRBV11-2	TRBJ1-1	-	TGTGCCAGCAGCTTAGGGGGGTTCGCGAACACTGAAGCTTTCTTT	CASSLGGFANTEAFF
once	TRBV11-2	TRBJ2-1	TRBD2	TGTGCCAGCACCGAGGGACTAGCGGGGGCGGATGAGCAGTTCTTC	CASTEGLAGADEQFF
-	TRBV18	TRBJ1-1	-	TGTGCCAGCTCAGGCGACGGTAGGTACGGGACTGAAGCTTTCTTT	CASSGDGRYGTEAFF
-	TRBV2	TRBJ2-2	-	TGTGCCAGCGGTAGGGAATCGAACACCGGGGAGCTGTTTTTT	CASGRESNTGELFF
-	TRBV12-5	TRBJ2-7	TRBD1	TGTGCTAGTGGTTCATCCGGGACAGCCTACGAGCAGTACTTC	CASGSSGTAYEQYF